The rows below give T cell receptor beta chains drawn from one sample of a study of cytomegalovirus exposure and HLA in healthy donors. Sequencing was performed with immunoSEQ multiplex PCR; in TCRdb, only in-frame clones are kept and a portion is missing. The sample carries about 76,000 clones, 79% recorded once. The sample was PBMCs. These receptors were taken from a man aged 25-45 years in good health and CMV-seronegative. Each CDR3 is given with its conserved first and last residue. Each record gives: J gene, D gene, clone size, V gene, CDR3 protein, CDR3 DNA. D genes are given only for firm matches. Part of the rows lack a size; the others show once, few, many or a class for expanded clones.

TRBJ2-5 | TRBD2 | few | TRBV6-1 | CASRLAGQQETQYF | TGTGCCAGCAGACTAGCGGGACAACAAGAGACCCAGTACTTC
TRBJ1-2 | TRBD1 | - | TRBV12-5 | CASGSTTGRNYGYTF | TGTGCTAGTGGTTCGACGACAGGGAGGAACTATGGCTACACCTTC
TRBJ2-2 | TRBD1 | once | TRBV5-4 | CASSGQGESGELFF | TGTGCCAGCAGCGGACAGGGGGAATCCGGGGAGCTGTTTTTT
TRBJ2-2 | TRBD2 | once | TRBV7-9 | CASSGTSGRAGELFF | TGTGCCAGCAGCGGAACTAGCGGGAGGGCCGGGGAGCTGTTTTTT
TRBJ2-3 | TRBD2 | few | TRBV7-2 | CASSSTSGGVDTQYF | TGTGCCAGCAGCTCCACTAGCGGGGGGGTAGATACGCAGTATTTT
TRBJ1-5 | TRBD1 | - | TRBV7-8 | CASSQGAGHQPQHF | TGTGCCAGCAGCCAGGGGGCAGGGCATCAGCCCCAGCATTTT
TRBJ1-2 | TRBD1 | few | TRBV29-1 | CSVGTGGRYGYTF | TGCAGCGTGGGGACAGGGGGCCGGTATGGCTACACCTTC
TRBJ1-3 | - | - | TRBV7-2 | CASSLQGNTIYF | TGTGCCAGCAGCTTACAAGGAAACACCATATATTTT
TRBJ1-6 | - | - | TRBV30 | CAWSVTYNSPLHF | TGTGCCTGGAGTGTTACCTATAATTCACCCCTCCACTTT
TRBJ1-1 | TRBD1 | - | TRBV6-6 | CASSNRDRGNTEAFF | TGTGCCAGCAGTAACCGGGACAGGGGGAACACTGAAGCTTTCTTT
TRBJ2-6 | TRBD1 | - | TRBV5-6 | CASSLGRTGDAGANVLTF | TGTGCCAGCAGCTTGGGGAGGACAGGGGACGCTGGGGCCAACGTCCTGACTTTC
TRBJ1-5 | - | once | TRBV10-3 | CATSRLNQPQHF | TGTGCCACCTCCCGTCTCAATCAGCCCCAGCATTTT